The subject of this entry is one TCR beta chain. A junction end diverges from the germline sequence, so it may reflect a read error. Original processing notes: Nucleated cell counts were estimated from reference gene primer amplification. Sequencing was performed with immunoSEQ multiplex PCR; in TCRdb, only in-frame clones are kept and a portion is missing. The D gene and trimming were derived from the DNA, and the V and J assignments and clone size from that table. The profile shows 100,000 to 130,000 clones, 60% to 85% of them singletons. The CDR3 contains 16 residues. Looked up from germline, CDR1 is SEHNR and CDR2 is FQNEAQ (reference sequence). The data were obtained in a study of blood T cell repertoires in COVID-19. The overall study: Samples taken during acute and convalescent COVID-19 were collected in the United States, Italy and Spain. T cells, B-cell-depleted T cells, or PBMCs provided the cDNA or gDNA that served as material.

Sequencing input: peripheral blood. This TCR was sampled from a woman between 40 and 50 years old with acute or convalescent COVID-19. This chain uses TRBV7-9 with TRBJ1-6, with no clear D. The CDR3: CASSLFEPSDNSPLHF. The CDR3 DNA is TGTGCCAGCAGCTTGTTTGAGCCCTCCGATAATTCACCCCTCCACTTT.